This is a list of T cell receptor beta chains from one sample in a study of regulatory T cells in long-lasting Graves disease. MiXCR, applied by TCRdb to the multiplex PCR reads, yields one record per CDR3 protein. The sample lists a few hundred thousand distinct CDR3 sequences; 16% were seen once. Another study also made use of these data, one on T cells in Graves' hyperthyroidism and ophthalmopathy.

The specimen comprised peripheral blood mononuclear cells (PBMCs), sampled at new diagnosis, from a patient treated with antithyroid drugs. The source is a young woman with Graves disease. Both conserved end residues are part of each CDR3. The order of the fields is V gene, CDR3 length, clone size, J gene, D gene, CDR3 DNA, CDR3 protein. The D gene is left open where the match is weak. Only part of the rows carry a size: once, few, many, or a class if the clone is expanded.

V: TRBV27; length: 16; size: .; J: TRBJ1-5; D: .; DNA: TGTGCCAGCAGTTTACCCCCCCCGGACAGCAATCAGCCCCAGCATTTT; CDR3: CASSLPPPDSNQPQHF
V: TRBV2; length: 15; size: many; J: TRBJ2-3; D: .; DNA: TGTGCCAGCAAAAGCGAGGGCCGTAGCACAGATACGCAGTATTTT; CDR3: CASKSEGRSTDTQYF
V: TRBV28; length: 18; size: few; J: TRBJ2-1; D: TRBD2; DNA: TGTGCCAGCAGTTTAATTCAAGGGGGACTAGAGACCTACAATGAGCAGTTCTTC; CDR3: CASSLIQGGLETYNEQFF
V: TRBV7-2; length: 16; size: many; J: TRBJ2-3; D: TRBD1; DNA: TGTGCCAGCAGCTTAGAACAGGGGATGGGCACAGATACGCAGTATTTT; CDR3: CASSLEQGMGTDTQYF
V: TRBV9; length: 17; size: .; J: TRBJ2-2; D: TRBD2; DNA: TGTGCCAGCAGCGATAGCGGGAGGGACCTGAACACCGGGGAGCTGTTTTTT; CDR3: CASSDSGRDLNTGELFF
V: TRBV30; length: 14; size: .; J: TRBJ1-5; D: TRBD1; DNA: TGTGCCTGGAGAGGACAGGGACTAGGTCAGCCCCAGCATTTT; CDR3: CAWRGQGLGQPQHF
V: TRBV25-1; length: 16; size: .; J: TRBJ2-6; D: TRBD1; DNA: TGTGCCAGCACCGAGACAGGGGGAGGTGGGGCCAACGTCCTGACTTTC; CDR3: CASTETGGGGANVLTF
V: TRBV12-3/TRBV12-4; length: 14; size: many; J: TRBJ2-1; D: .; DNA: TGTGCCAGCAGTTTAGATCCCGCGGGCAATGAGCAGTTCTTC; CDR3: CASSLDPAGNEQFF
V: TRBV14; length: 17; size: many; J: TRBJ2-7; D: TRBD2; DNA: TGTGCCAGCAGCCAAGTGGCCCTCCTAGCGGGAGGATACGAGCAGTACTTC; CDR3: CASSQVALLAGGYEQYF
V: TRBV3-1; length: 16; size: many; J: TRBJ1-6; D: .; DNA: TGTGCCAGCAGCCAGCGCGGGGGGAGGGGTAATTCACCCCTCCACTTT; CDR3: CASSQRGGRGNSPLHF
V: TRBV5-1; length: 15; size: many; J: TRBJ1-1; D: .; DNA: TGCGCCAGCGGGAGGGGGGATTCCGTGAACACTGAAGCTTTCTTT; CDR3: CASGRGDSVNTEAFF
V: TRBV16; length: 13; size: .; J: TRBJ2-1; D: .; DNA: TGTGCCAGCAGCCAGGGCCAGAACAATGGGCAGTTCTTC; CDR3: CASSQGQNNGQFF
V: TRBV5-8; length: 16; size: many; J: TRBJ2-2; D: .; DNA: TGTGCCAGCAGCTACCCCAGGGGACCAGGGGCCGGGGAGCTGTTTTTT; CDR3: CASSYPRGPGAGELFF
V: TRBV28; length: 13; size: many; J: TRBJ2-5; D: .; DNA: TGTGCCAGCGCGGCCGGGAGCCAAGAGACCCAGTACTTC; CDR3: CASAAGSQETQYF
V: TRBV29-1; length: 13; size: many; J: TRBJ2-1; D: .; DNA: TGCAGCGTCGTCCAGGCCTCCTACAATGAGCAGTTCTTC; CDR3: CSVVQASYNEQFF
V: TRBV6-2/TRBV6-3; length: 12; size: many; J: TRBJ2-7; D: .; DNA: TGTGCCAGCATCTGGGCGTCTAACGAGCAGTACTTC; CDR3: CASIWASNEQYF
V: TRBV20-1; length: 16; size: .; J: TRBJ2-4; D: TRBD2; DNA: TGCAGTGCTAGAGGGGCGGGGGAACTAGCCAAAAACATTCAGTACTTC; CDR3: CSARGAGELAKNIQYF
V: TRBV20-1; length: 14; size: .; J: TRBJ1-4; D: TRBD1; DNA: TGCAGTGCCAACCAGTGGACAGGGGGTGAAAAACTGTTTTTT; CDR3: CSANQWTGGEKLFF
V: TRBV28; length: 13; size: .; J: TRBJ1-3; D: .; DNA: TGTGCCAGCAACACAGGGTCTGGAAACACCATATATTTT; CDR3: CASNTGSGNTIYF
V: TRBV4-2; length: 15; size: .; J: TRBJ1-6; D: .; DNA: TGTGCCAGCAGCCACGGGGCCATTTCGGGTTCACCCCTCCACTTT; CDR3: CASSHGAISGSPLHF
V: TRBV5-1; length: 15; size: few; J: TRBJ2-1; D: TRBD1; DNA: TGCGCCAGCAGCTTGGGACAGGGGCGTGGGGGTGAGCAGTTCTTC; CDR3: CASSLGQGRGGEQFF
V: TRBV11-2; length: 19; size: many; J: TRBJ2-7; D: TRBD2; DNA: TGTGCCAGCAGCTCGAACCGTCCCGGGACTAGCGGGAGTTCCTACGAGCAGTACTTC; CDR3: CASSSNRPGTSGSSYEQYF
V: TRBV29-1; length: 12; size: few; J: TRBJ2-7; D: TRBD2; DNA: TGCAGCGTGAGGACTAGCGGGAGTTCCGAGAACTTC; CDR3: CSVRTSGSSENF
V: TRBV28; length: 15; size: many; J: TRBJ2-5; D: TRBD2; DNA: TGTGCCAGCAGTTTGCCCTCTAGCGGACAAGAGACCCAGTACTTC; CDR3: CASSLPSSGQETQYF
V: TRBV5-1; length: 13; size: few; J: TRBJ2-7; D: TRBD2; DNA: TGCGCCAGCAGACTAGGACTAGCGTTCGAGCAGTACTTC; CDR3: CASRLGLAFEQYF
V: TRBV6-5; length: 12; size: many; J: TRBJ2-7; D: .; DNA: TGTGCCAGCAGTTTAAAATACTACGAGCAGTACTTC; CDR3: CASSLKYYEQYF
V: TRBV6-1; length: 15; size: many; J: TRBJ2-1; D: TRBD2; DNA: TGTGCCAGCAGTGGACTAGCGGGAGGGCCGGATGAGCAGTTCTTC; CDR3: CASSGLAGGPDEQFF
V: TRBV12-5; length: 17; size: .; J: TRBJ2-2; D: .; DNA: TGTGCTAGTGGTTTCAGAATATCCGGGGGTTTGACCGGGGAGCTGTTTTTT; CDR3: CASGFRISGGLTGELFF
V: TRBV20-1; length: 19; size: medium-sized; J: TRBJ1-5; D: .; DNA: TGCAGTGCTAGAGATTGGCGCTCGACAGGCGACGAACTCAATCAGCCCCAGCATTTT; CDR3: CSARDWRSTGDELNQPQHF
V: TRBV2; length: 14; size: many; J: TRBJ1-5; D: .; DNA: TGTGCCAGCAGCGAAACGGGGAGCAATCAGCCCCAGCATTTT; CDR3: CASSETGSNQPQHF
V: TRBV6-1; length: 13; size: many; J: TRBJ1-2; D: .; DNA: TGTGCCAGCAGTGCGACTATAATTAGTGGCTACACCTTC; CDR3: CASSATIISGYTF
V: TRBV27; length: 22; size: many; J: TRBJ2-1; D: .; DNA: TGTGCCAGCAGTCTCCTCGGGTGGTTTAGCGGTTTCTCCTCCAGCTCCTACAATGAGCAGTTCTTC; CDR3: CASSLLGWFSGFSSSSYNEQFF
V: TRBV29-1; length: 16; size: .; J: TRBJ2-4; D: .; DNA: TGCAGCGTTATATGGGGCACCGGGACAGCCAAAAACATTCAGTACTTC; CDR3: CSVIWGTGTAKNIQYF
V: TRBV7-9; length: 11; size: few; J: TRBJ2-7; D: .; DNA: TGTGCCAGCAGCTTCGCCACCGAGCAGTACTTC; CDR3: CASSFATEQYF
V: TRBV18; length: 16; size: .; J: TRBJ2-2; D: .; DNA: TGTGCCAGCTCACCACCGGGACACCGAACGGCTGGGGAGCTGTTTTTT; CDR3: CASSPPGHRTAGELFF
V: TRBV10-3; length: 14; size: many; J: TRBJ2-2; D: TRBD2; DNA: TGTGCCATCAAGAAGCGGGGGAACACCGGGGAGCTGTTTTTT; CDR3: CAIKKRGNTGELFF
V: TRBV6-1; length: 15; size: many; J: TRBJ2-1; D: TRBD1; DNA: TGTGCCAGCAACCCACAGGGGGCTTTCTACAATGAGCAGTTCTTC; CDR3: CASNPQGAFYNEQFF
V: TRBV20-1; length: 20; size: many; J: TRBJ2-3; D: TRBD2; DNA: TGCAGTGCTAGACCTTCCGGACTAGCGACTACGCGAGGGAGCACAGATACGCAGTATTTT; CDR3: CSARPSGLATTRGSTDTQYF
V: TRBV30; length: 13; size: many; J: TRBJ1-5; D: .; DNA: TGTGCCTGGAGTGATGACATTAATGGGCCCCAGCATTTT; CDR3: CAWSDDINGPQHF
V: TRBV6-1; length: 15; size: .; J: TRBJ2-7; D: TRBD2; DNA: TGTGCCAGCAGTGGACGGACTAGCGGCTACTACGAGCAGTACTTC; CDR3: CASSGRTSGYYEQYF
V: TRBV28; length: 14; size: many; J: TRBJ1-5; D: .; DNA: TGTGCCAGCAGTTTTAGGGGCAGCAATCAGCCCCAGCATTTT; CDR3: CASSFRGSNQPQHF
V: TRBV10-3; length: 16; size: many; J: TRBJ1-1; D: .; DNA: TGTGCCATCAGTGAAGGGCTAACAGGCATGAACACTGAAGCTTTCTTT; CDR3: CAISEGLTGMNTEAFF
V: TRBV28; length: 16; size: many; J: TRBJ2-7; D: .; DNA: TGTGCCAGCAGTTTCTGGACAGAAGAGACATCCTACGAGCAGTACTTC; CDR3: CASSFWTEETSYEQYF
V: TRBV18; length: 17; size: many; J: TRBJ2-7; D: TRBD1; DNA: TGTGCCAGCTCACTAACCTCCGCCGGGACAGGTACCTACGAGCAGTACTTC; CDR3: CASSLTSAGTGTYEQYF
V: TRBV7-9; length: 12; size: .; J: TRBJ2-1; D: .; DNA: TGTGCCAGCAGCTTTATAGAGGGTGAGCAGTTCTTC; CDR3: CASSFIEGEQFF
V: TRBV6-5; length: 14; size: .; J: TRBJ1-1; D: .; DNA: TGTGCCAGCAGTTACTCGACCCTGTACACTGAAGCTTTCTTT; CDR3: CASSYSTLYTEAFF